This passage covers 19 T cell receptor beta chains from one sample sequenced in a study of PD-L1 blockade in urothelial cancer. The time point is: pretreatment peripheral blood. TCRdb's copy holds only in-frame clones and misses some; the assay was immunoSEQ multiplex PCR. The profile shows about 45,000 clones, roughly 90% of them singletons. The material sequenced was PBMCs, taken around atezolizumab (anti-PD-L1) treatment. The receptors originated from a donor aged 40 or older with urothelial cancer.

In this sample, this clone turned up a few times. The chain links TRBV11-2 to TRBJ1-1, with D unresolved. The germline CDR1 and CDR2 sequences are SGHAT and FQNNGV. The CDR3 runs 12 residues. The V end lost 5 bases, the J end lost 5 bases, and 9 bases lay between the germline ends. The CDR3 loop is CASSARWTEAFF. The CDR3 DNA reads as TGTGCCAGCAGCGCCCGGTGGACTGAAGCTTTCTTT.

The chain is built from TRBV7-6 and TRBJ2-7; 10 bases fit TRBD2. In germline, CDR1 is SGHVS, CDR2 FNYEAQ. Trimming cost V 3 bases and J 4 bases; bases outside gene matches: 6. The CDR3 runs 15 residues. The CDR3 sequence is CASSLGGTSAYEQYF. The CDR3 DNA follows: TGTGCCAGCAGCTTGGGGGGGACTAGCGCGTACGAGCAGTACTTC.

As DNA, the CDR3 is TGCAGCGTCGCCACCCCAGGGGCCTATGGCTACACCTTC. Translation gives CSVATPGAYGYTF. This chain uses TRBV29-1 with TRBJ1-2, with D perhaps TRBD1 (6 bases). The CDR3 loop spans 13 amino acids. Trimming cost V 6 bases and J 4 bases, with 15 bases left between them. From germline, CDR1 is SQVTM and CDR2 ANQGSEA.

This chain connects TRBV2 to TRBJ1-4; D gene uncertain. With 4 bases removed from V and 0 bases from J, the gap between germline ends came to 6 bases. Germline V gene lookup returns CDR1 SNHLY and CDR2 FYNNEI. CDR3 length: 14 residues. The CDR3 nucleotides read TGTGCCAGCAGTGTTACGGCAACTAATGAAAAACTGTTTTTT. Amino acids: CASSVTATNEKLFF. Complete variable domain (other parts from reference TRBV2 and TRBJ1-4): EPEVTQTPSHQVTQMGQEVILRCVPISNHLYFYWYRQILGQKVEFLVSFYNNEISEKSEIFDDQFSVERPDGSNFTLKIRSTKLEDSAMYFCASSVTATNEKLFFGSGTQLSVL.

The chain has TRBV7-8 and TRBJ2-2, with a weak D call TRBD2 (5 bases). The CDR3 totals 17 residues. CDR1 and CDR2 from the germline V gene are SGHVS and FQNEAQ. V was shortened by 0 bases and J by 4 bases, with 15 bases between the two germline ends. In DNA form, the CDR3 reads TGTGCCAGCAGCTTAGCGAACGGAGGACCGCGCACCGGGGAGCTGTTTTTT. It specifies CASSLANGGPRTGELFF.

The chain links TRBV5-1 to TRBJ2-1, with TRBD1 identical over 9 bases. The CDR3 totals 16 residues. Germline V lookup: CDR1 SGHRS, CDR2 YFSETQ. J gave up 2 bases and V 3 bases, and 6 bases lay outside the gene matches. Here the CDR3 reads CASSWEGQGPYNEQFF. As DNA, the CDR3 is TGCGCCAGCAGCTGGGAGGGACAGGGACCCTACAATGAGCAGTTCTTC.

The J gene is TRBJ2-3, the V gene TRBV11-3; possible D gene TRBD1, 5 bases. Germline values: CDR1 SGHNT, CDR2 YENEEA. The CDR3 is made up of 15 amino acids. The germline V and J ends were trimmed by 8 bases and 0 bases, with 15 bases remaining between them. CDR3 loop: CASGNTGASTDTQYF. The CDR3 nucleotides read TGTGCCAGCGGGAATACAGGAGCTAGCACAGATACGCAGTATTTT.

This chain links TRBV7-3 with TRBJ2-1; D possibly corresponds to TRBD2 (5 bases). Germline CDR1 reads SGHTA; CDR2 reads FQGTGA. The CDR3 loop spans 13 amino acids. V lost 5 bases and J lost 13, with 18 bases in between. The CDR3 reads CASSPQGPGSQFF. The CDR3 nucleotides are TGTGCCAGCAGCCCCCAAGGGCCGGGGAGTCAGTTCTTC.

The chain employs TRBV7-9 and TRBJ1-1; 8 bases are shared with TRBD1. The V and J ends lost 3 bases and 3 bases, in that order; junction bases with no gene match: 12. Germline CDR1 and CDR2: SEHNR and FQNEAQ (reference sequence). The CDR3 has 17 amino acids. The CDR3: CASSLGQGARLDTEAFF. CDR3 bases: TGTGCCAGCAGCTTGGGCCAGGGGGCGAGGCTGGACACTGAAGCTTTCTTT. Full variable domain (rest looked up from reference TRBV7-9 and TRBJ1-1): DTGVSQNPRHKITKRGQNVTFRCDPISEHNRLYWYRQTLGQGPEFLTYFQNEAQLEKSRLLSDRFSAERPKGSFSTLEIQRTEQGDSAMYLCASSLGQGARLDTEAFFGQGTRLTVV.

The rearrangement uses TRBV13 and TRBJ1-1; TRBD1 agrees at 9 bases. Germline V gives CDR1 PRHDT, CDR2 FYEKMQ (reference sequence). This CDR3 is built from 12 residues. Trimming removed 5 bases from V and 11 bases from J; junction bases left unmatched: 6. The DNA for the CDR3 is TGTGCCAGCAGCCACCGGGACAGGGACGCTTTCTTT. Translation gives CASSHRDRDAFF.

V usage is TRBV7-2 and J usage is TRBJ2-1; 8 bases agree with TRBD2. Losses at the gene ends were 1 base for V and 4 bases for J; bases not matched to a gene: 6. CDR3 length equals 16 residues. CDR1 and CDR2 from the germline V gene are SGHTA and FQGNSA. The CDR3 DNA sequence: TGTGCCAGCAGCTTAGGGGCCCAGCGGGGGTACAATGAGCAGTTCTTC. Translating gives CASSLGAQRGYNEQFF.

By share of the sample, this clone is hyperexpanded. V is TRBV5-1 and J is TRBJ2-3; 10 bases map to TRBD2. CDR1 and CDR2 (germline): SGHRS, YFSETQ. J was trimmed by 1 base and V by 0 bases; bases with no gene match: 2. The length of the CDR3 is 16 residues. The CDR3 sequence is CASSLASGSGTDTQYF. The CDR3, as DNA: TGCGCCAGCAGCTTGGCTAGCGGGAGCGGCACAGATACGCAGTATTTT.

This sequence joins TRBV11-3 and TRBJ2-1, with D possibly being TRBD2 (6 bases). Trimming pared 5 bases from V and 7 bases from J, leaving 12 bases between. The CDR3 sequence is 13 residues long. The germline CDR1 and CDR2 sequences are SGHNT and YENEEA. CDR3 DNA: TGTGCCAGCAGCCTAGGGGACTGGAATGAGCAGTTCTTC. Its translation: CASSLGDWNEQFF. The whole variable domain, filled in from reference TRBV11-3 and TRBJ2-1, reads EAGVVQSPRYKIIEKKQPVAFWCNPISGHNTLYWYLQNLGQGPELLIRYENEEAVDDSQLPKDRFSAERLKGVDSTLKIQPAELGDSAVYLCASSLGDWNEQFFGPGTRLTVL.

The genes are TRBV29-1 and TRBJ1-2; tentative D call: TRBD1 (6 bases). The CDR3 totals 11 residues. Germline V gene sequence: CDR1 SQVTM, CDR2 ANQGSEA. The CDR3 reads CTAEGDYGYTF. The DNA of the CDR3 is TGCACCGCAGAGGGGGACTATGGCTACACCTTC.

This clone occurred once. This rearrangement joins TRBV7-8 to TRBJ2-7, with 8 bases matching TRBD2. Germline values: CDR1 SGHVS, CDR2 FQNEAQ. V shed 5 bases and J 4 bases; nucleotides not matched to a gene: 4. CDR3 length: 13 residues. The CDR3 sequence is CASSKGLGYEQYF. CDR3 DNA sequence: TGTGCCAGCAGCAAGGGACTAGGGTACGAGCAGTACTTC. The full variable domain, completed using reference TRBV7-8 and TRBJ2-7, is GAGVSQSPRYKVAKRGQDVALRCDPISGHVSLFWYQQALGQGPEFLTYFQNEAQLDKSGLPSDRFFAERPEGSVSTLKIQRTQQEDSAVYLCASSKGLGYEQYFGPGTRLTVT.

This sequence joins TRBV11-3 and TRBJ2-1; D gene ambiguous. This CDR3 has 13 residues. V lost 3 bases and J 6 bases, leaving 9 bases between the germline ends. Per the germline V gene, CDR1 is SGHNT and CDR2 is YENEEA. The CDR3: CASSLAASNEQFF. The CDR3, as DNA: TGTGCCAGCAGCTTGGCGGCCTCCAATGAGCAGTTCTTC.

DNA for the CDR3: TGCGCCAGCAGCTTGGCCGGGTGGGACTATGGCTACACCTTC. Its translation: CASSLAGWDYGYTF. The chain recombines TRBV5-1 with TRBJ1-2; D uncertain. CDR1 is SGHRS and CDR2 is YFSETQ in the germline V gene. V was clipped by 0 bases and J by 3 bases, with 9 bases between them. The CDR3 runs to 14 residues.

The chain combines TRBV7-9 with TRBJ2-7; possible D gene TRBD2, 7 bases. This CDR3 has 15 residues. Looked up from germline, CDR1 is SEHNR and CDR2 is FQNEAQ (reference sequence). Trimming pared 0 bases from V and 7 bases from J, leaving 16 bases between. The CDR3 sequence: CASSLAGGGFGEQYF. CDR3 DNA sequence: TGTGCCAGCAGCTTAGCAGGGGGGGGCTTCGGGGAGCAGTACTTC.

The chain employs TRBV13 and TRBJ2-1, with 7 bases identical to TRBD1. The CDR3 is made up of 14 amino acids. With V trimmed by 4 bases and J by 7 bases, 7 bases remained unmatched. Looked up from germline, CDR1 is PRHDT and CDR2 is FYEKMQ (reference sequence). CDR3 DNA: TGTGCCAGCAGCTCACAGGGGTGGGGTAATGAGCAGTTCTTC. Encoded protein: CASSSQGWGNEQFF.